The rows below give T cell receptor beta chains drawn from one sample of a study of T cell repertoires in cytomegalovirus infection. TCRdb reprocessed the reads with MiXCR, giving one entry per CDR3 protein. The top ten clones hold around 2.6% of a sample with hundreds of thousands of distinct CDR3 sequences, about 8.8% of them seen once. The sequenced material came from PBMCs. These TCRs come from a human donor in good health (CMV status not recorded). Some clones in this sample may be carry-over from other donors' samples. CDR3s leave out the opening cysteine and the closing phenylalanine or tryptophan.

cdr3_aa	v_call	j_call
ASSSSPGGSEAF	TRBV2	TRBJ1-1
ASSLNQPNTEAF	TRBV28	TRBJ1-1
ASSTRELRWGTEAF	TRBV28	TRBJ1-1
ASSHGAGEKLF	TRBV6-6	TRBJ1-4
ASSLPGQGPGSYEQY	TRBV28	TRBJ2-7
ASSSGLPSQY	TRBV28	TRBJ2-4
ASSFDRNTGELF	TRBV13	TRBJ2-2
AISDGAGETQY	TRBV10-3	TRBJ2-5
ASSLLSGSLQF	TRBV7-8	TRBJ2-1
ASSQDRTVYGYT	TRBV4-3	TRBJ1-2
ASSSPGQGRSGELF	TRBV19	TRBJ2-2
ASSLFLAGDYNEQF	TRBV12-3/TRBV12-4	TRBJ2-1
ASSPTSFPGELF	TRBV5-4	TRBJ2-2
SARSGESAQRGTQY	TRBV20-1	TRBJ2-5
SASRDRPNEPQH	TRBV20-1	TRBJ1-5
AGGDSSYNEQF	TRBV7-9	TRBJ2-1
ASSLESGVGNSPLH	TRBV5-1	TRBJ1-6
ASSLSSTNTEAF	TRBV6-2/TRBV6-3	TRBJ1-1
SSSLRRGSPLH	TRBV12-3/TRBV12-4	TRBJ1-6
ASGLGNEKLF	TRBV25-1	TRBJ1-4
ASSLGLVGVYNEQF	TRBV11-3	TRBJ2-1
ASSYRRGNSGGYT	TRBV3-1	TRBJ1-2
ASSSELRMNTEAF	TRBV6-1	TRBJ1-1
ASSYRPLALHPDTQY	TRBV6-5	TRBJ2-3
ASSRTGLAVTDTQY	TRBV7-9	TRBJ2-3
ASSASSNSPLH	TRBV5-4	TRBJ1-6
ASSGRTGITEAF	TRBV25-1	TRBJ1-1
ASRRGGYNEQF	TRBV19	TRBJ2-1
ASSPLMGTNTGELF	TRBV2	TRBJ2-2
ATGQGGLKTEAF	TRBV10-3	TRBJ1-1
SARATDRGLYNEQF	TRBV20-1	TRBJ2-1
ASRVRDRGPPTNNEQF	TRBV28	TRBJ2-1
ASTRAGAYTGELF	TRBV6-5	TRBJ2-2
ASSLPTGSGYT	TRBV12-3/TRBV12-4	TRBJ1-2
SSGGGNTEAF	TRBV29-1	TRBJ1-1
ASSDGETQY	TRBV9	TRBJ2-5
ASSALLAGSYEQY	TRBV27	TRBJ2-7
ASSYDGNTEAF	TRBV6-2/TRBV6-3	TRBJ1-1
SARRGTGGYTEAF	TRBV20-1	TRBJ1-1
ASRPDSAEAF	TRBV7-2	TRBJ1-1
ASSLGVAGELF	TRBV7-9	TRBJ2-2
SAADRGLGYT	TRBV20-1	TRBJ1-2
ASSFLDRENEQF	TRBV7-9	TRBJ2-1
ASSLLRGTGELF	TRBV7-3	TRBJ2-2
SARSPRDSSTDTQY	TRBV20-1	TRBJ2-3
ASSAIGVQETQY	TRBV14	TRBJ2-5
ASSFYYREAGNTIY	TRBV7-2	TRBJ1-3
ASSRAGGVTDTQY	TRBV4-1	TRBJ2-3
ASSSQRGVGTAANYGYT	TRBV9	TRBJ1-2
ASSYYTGAQH	TRBV6-2/TRBV6-3	TRBJ1-5
ATRGPETQY	TRBV7-9	TRBJ2-5
ASSPLRQGDYGNTIY	TRBV28	TRBJ1-3
SVGTVKNIQY	TRBV29-1	TRBJ2-4
ASSWTGANYGYT	TRBV11-2	TRBJ1-2
ASSPGTGRRTEAF	TRBV12-3/TRBV12-4	TRBJ1-1
ASSPERRAKNIQY	TRBV3-1	TRBJ2-4
ASSQQGREAF	TRBV5-1	TRBJ1-1
ASSLGTGWNNEQF	TRBV9	TRBJ2-1
SVENQGAHGYT	TRBV29-1	TRBJ1-2
ASSFGDRDTDTQY	TRBV28	TRBJ2-3